This T cell receptor (beta chain) was identified in a study of molecular identifiers for immune sequencing clone quantification. Study at large: In replicates, RNA from around 18,000 or 91,000 naive CD8 cells was divided five ways and four parts were sequenced.

There are 14 residues in the CDR3. The V end lost 7 bases, the J end lost 7 bases, and 17 bases lay between the germline ends. Bulk TCR libraries used previously described methods and listed TCR primers. TCRdb ran MiXCR on the PCR reads and lists one entry per CDR3 protein. The sample has some 680,000 distinct CDR3 sequences, over 25% seen once; the top ten hold 0.78%. This rearrangement joins TRBV12-3 or TRBV12-4 to TRBJ2-1, with a weak D call TRBD2 (6 bases). The sequence derives from a human donor in good health. Some libraries in this study had Jurkat cell RNA spiked in. Sequencing was performed on naive CD8+ T cells from blood, with Jurkat cell RNA spiked in. Subset denoted: FACS-sorted CD8+CD4-CCR7+CD45RA+ naive T cells. This CDR3 is CASTLTGVGNEQFF. In DNA, the CDR3 is TGTGCCAGCACCCTGACGGGGGTTGGGAATGAGCAGTTCTTC.